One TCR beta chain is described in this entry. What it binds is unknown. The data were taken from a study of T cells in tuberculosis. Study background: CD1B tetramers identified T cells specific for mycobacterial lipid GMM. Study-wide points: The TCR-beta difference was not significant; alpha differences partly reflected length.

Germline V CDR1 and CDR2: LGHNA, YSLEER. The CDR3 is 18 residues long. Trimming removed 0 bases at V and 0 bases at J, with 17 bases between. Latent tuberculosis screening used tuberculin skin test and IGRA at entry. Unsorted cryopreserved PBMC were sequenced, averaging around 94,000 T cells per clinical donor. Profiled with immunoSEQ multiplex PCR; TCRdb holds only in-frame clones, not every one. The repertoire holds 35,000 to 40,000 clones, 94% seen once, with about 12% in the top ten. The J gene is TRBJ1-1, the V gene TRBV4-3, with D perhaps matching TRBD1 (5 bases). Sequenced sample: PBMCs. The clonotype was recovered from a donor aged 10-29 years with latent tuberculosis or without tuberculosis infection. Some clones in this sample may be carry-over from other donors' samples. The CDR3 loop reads CASSQEGVSGGMNTEAFF. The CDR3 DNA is TGCGCCAGCAGCCAAGAAGGGGTATCGGGAGGGATGAACACTGAAGCTTTCTTT.